This T cell receptor beta chain was identified during a study of metastatic and nonmetastatic thyroid tumors. Germline V gene data show CDR1 as MDHEN and CDR2 as SYDVKM. With 1 base removed from V and 3 bases from J, the gap between germline ends came to 22 bases. This CDR3 has 18 amino acids. The study's findings and limits: Versus benign nodules, malignant thyroid tumors reportedly had significantly higher TCR beta diversity, in blood and tumor.

Patients had received no treatment of any kind before thyroid surgery. By share, this clone ranks as medium-sized (0.01 to 0.1%). Its target is not known. Per the study methods: What underpinned the distant-metastasis classifier for papillary thyroid cancer was the set of CDR3 differences across clinicopathological groups. Through MiXCR, TCRdb re-clonotyped the PCR reads. TCRdb's processing, not the authors' own work, is the source of the V and J calls. The table records about 25,000 clones, roughly 20% of them present only once. The sample consisted of blood. This sequence was found in a male donor with papillary thyroid cancer or a benign thyroid nodule (not recorded which). Some clones in this sample may be carry-over from other donors' samples. The V and J genes are TRBV28 and TRBJ2-7; D perhaps matches TRBD2 (6 bases). This chain's CDR3 is CASSLLIMNGGLIYEQYF. CDR3 nucleotide sequence: TGTGCCAGCAGTTTATTAATTATGAATGGGGGGTTGATCTACGAGCAGTACTTC.